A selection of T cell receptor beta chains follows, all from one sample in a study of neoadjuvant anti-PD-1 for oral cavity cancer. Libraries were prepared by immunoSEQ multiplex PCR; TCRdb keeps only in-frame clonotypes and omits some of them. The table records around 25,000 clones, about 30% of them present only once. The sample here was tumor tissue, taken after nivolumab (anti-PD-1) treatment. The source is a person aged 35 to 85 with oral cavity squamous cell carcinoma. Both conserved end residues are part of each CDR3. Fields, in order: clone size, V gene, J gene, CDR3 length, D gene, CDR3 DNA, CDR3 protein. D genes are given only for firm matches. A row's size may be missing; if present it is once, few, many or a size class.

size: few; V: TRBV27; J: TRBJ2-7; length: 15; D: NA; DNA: TGTGCCAGCGGTAACAGGGTGGTGAGCGGCTACGAGCAGTACTTC; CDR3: CASGNRVVSGYEQYF
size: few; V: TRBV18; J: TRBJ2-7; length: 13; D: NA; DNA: TGTGCCAGCTCACCAGTGGGAGAAGGCAAGCAGTACTTC; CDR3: CASSPVGEGKQYF
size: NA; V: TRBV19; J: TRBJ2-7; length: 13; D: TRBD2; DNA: TGTGCCAGTAGTTTTGCGGGAGCTGGCGAGCAGTACTTC; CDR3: CASSFAGAGEQYF
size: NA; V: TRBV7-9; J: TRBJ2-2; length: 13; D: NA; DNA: TGTGCCAGCAGCCCCACTAGCACCGGGGAGCTGTTTTTT; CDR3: CASSPTSTGELFF
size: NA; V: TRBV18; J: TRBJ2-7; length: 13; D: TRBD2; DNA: TGTGCCAGCTCATCAGCGGGGAACTACGAGCAGTACTTC; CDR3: CASSSAGNYEQYF
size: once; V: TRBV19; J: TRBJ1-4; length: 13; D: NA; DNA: TGTGCCAGTAGTATGAGAGGGGATGAAAAACTGTTTTTT; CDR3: CASSMRGDEKLFF
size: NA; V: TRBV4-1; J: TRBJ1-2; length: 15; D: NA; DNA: TGCGCCAGCAGCCAAGATCCGGGGATGGACTATGGCTACACCTTC; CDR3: CASSQDPGMDYGYTF
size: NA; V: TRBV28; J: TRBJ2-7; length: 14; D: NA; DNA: TGTGCCAGCGGCCATCGGGATACTTCCTACGAGCAGTACTTC; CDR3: CASGHRDTSYEQYF
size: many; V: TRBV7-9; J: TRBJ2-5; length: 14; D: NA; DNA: TGTGCCAGCAGACAAACAGGGTTTCAAGAGACCCAGTACTTC; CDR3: CASRQTGFQETQYF
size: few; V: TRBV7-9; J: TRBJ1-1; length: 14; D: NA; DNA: TGTGCCAGCAGCTACCCCGGGGCCAGCACTGAAGCTTTCTTT; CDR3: CASSYPGASTEAFF
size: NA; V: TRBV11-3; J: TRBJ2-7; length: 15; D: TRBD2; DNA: TGTGCCAGCAGCCCCGGGACTAGCGGAAGGGGACAGCAGTACTTC; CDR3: CASSPGTSGRGQQYF
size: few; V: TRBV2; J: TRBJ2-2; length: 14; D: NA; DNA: TGTGCCAGCAGCGACGTTGCGAACACCGGGGAGCTGTTTTTT; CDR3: CASSDVANTGELFF
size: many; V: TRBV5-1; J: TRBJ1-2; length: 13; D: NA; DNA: TGCGCCAGCAGCTTGGAAGGCAGTTATGGCTACACCTTC; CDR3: CASSLEGSYGYTF
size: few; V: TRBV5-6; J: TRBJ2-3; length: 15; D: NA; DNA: TGTGCCAGCAGCTTGGGAGGGGACCCCACAGATACGCAGTATTTT; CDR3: CASSLGGDPTDTQYF
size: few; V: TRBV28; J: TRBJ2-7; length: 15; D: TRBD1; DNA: TGTGCCAGCCTTTCCGCGGGACAGGGCAACTACGAGCAGTACTTC; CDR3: CASLSAGQGNYEQYF
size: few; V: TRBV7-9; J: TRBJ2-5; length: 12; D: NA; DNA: TGTGCCAGCAGCTTAGACGGAGAGACCCAGTACTTC; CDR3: CASSLDGETQYF
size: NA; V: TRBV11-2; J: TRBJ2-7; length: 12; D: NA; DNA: TGTGCCAGCCACCTCGGGGACTACGAGCAGTACTTC; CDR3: CASHLGDYEQYF
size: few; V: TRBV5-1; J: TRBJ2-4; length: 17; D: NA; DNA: TGCGCCAGCAGCCCGGGGAGTGGGGCTTTAGCCAAAAACATTCAGTACTTC; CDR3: CASSPGSGALAKNIQYF
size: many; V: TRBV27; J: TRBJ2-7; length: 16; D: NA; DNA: TGTGCCAGCAGTTTAGGGCTAACGGGCTCTCGGGGCGAGCAGTACTTC; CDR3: CASSLGLTGSRGEQYF